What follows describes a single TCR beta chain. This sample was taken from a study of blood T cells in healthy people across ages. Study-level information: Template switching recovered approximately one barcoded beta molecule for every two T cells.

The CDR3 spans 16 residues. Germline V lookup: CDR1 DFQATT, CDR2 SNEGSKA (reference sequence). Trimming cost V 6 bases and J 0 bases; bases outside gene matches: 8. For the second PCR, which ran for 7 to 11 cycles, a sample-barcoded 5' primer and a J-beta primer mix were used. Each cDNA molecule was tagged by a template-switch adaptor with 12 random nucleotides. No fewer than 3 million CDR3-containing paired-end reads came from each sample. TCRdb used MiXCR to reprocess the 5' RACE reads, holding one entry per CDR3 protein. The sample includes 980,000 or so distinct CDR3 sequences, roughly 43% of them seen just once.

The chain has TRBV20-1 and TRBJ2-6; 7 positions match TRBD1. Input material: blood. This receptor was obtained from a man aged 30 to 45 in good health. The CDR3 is CSARGQGSSGANVLTF. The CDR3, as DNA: TGCAGTGCGAGGGGGCAGGGGAGCTCTGGGGCCAACGTCCTGACTTTC.